The clone carrying this T cell receptor beta chain has a single count. The target antigen is unknown. The germline CDR1 and CDR2 sequences are SGHAT and FQNNGV. The ends were cut back, 5 bases at V and 0 bases at J, with 11 bases in the middle. The CDR3 is made up of 15 amino acids. Using immunoSEQ multiplex PCR, the repertoire was profiled, and TCRdb retains in-frame clones only, with some absent. The sample carries roughly 3,000 clones, about 80% recorded once. These data come from a study of the immune and genomic landscape of osteosarcoma. General study results and limits: Reference clonality came from outside normal skin and healthy blood, not matched tissue. Clonality was higher in immune-hot C3 than cold C1, yet still low.

This chain connects TRBV11-2 to TRBJ2-1; D possibly corresponds to TRBD1 (5 bases). The TCR was taken from a young woman with osteosarcoma. Input material: metastatic tumor tissue from the lung. CDR3 residues: CASSPRVSSYNEQFF. Written as DNA, the CDR3 is TGTGCCAGCAGCCCCAGGGTCAGCTCCTACAATGAGCAGTTCTTC.